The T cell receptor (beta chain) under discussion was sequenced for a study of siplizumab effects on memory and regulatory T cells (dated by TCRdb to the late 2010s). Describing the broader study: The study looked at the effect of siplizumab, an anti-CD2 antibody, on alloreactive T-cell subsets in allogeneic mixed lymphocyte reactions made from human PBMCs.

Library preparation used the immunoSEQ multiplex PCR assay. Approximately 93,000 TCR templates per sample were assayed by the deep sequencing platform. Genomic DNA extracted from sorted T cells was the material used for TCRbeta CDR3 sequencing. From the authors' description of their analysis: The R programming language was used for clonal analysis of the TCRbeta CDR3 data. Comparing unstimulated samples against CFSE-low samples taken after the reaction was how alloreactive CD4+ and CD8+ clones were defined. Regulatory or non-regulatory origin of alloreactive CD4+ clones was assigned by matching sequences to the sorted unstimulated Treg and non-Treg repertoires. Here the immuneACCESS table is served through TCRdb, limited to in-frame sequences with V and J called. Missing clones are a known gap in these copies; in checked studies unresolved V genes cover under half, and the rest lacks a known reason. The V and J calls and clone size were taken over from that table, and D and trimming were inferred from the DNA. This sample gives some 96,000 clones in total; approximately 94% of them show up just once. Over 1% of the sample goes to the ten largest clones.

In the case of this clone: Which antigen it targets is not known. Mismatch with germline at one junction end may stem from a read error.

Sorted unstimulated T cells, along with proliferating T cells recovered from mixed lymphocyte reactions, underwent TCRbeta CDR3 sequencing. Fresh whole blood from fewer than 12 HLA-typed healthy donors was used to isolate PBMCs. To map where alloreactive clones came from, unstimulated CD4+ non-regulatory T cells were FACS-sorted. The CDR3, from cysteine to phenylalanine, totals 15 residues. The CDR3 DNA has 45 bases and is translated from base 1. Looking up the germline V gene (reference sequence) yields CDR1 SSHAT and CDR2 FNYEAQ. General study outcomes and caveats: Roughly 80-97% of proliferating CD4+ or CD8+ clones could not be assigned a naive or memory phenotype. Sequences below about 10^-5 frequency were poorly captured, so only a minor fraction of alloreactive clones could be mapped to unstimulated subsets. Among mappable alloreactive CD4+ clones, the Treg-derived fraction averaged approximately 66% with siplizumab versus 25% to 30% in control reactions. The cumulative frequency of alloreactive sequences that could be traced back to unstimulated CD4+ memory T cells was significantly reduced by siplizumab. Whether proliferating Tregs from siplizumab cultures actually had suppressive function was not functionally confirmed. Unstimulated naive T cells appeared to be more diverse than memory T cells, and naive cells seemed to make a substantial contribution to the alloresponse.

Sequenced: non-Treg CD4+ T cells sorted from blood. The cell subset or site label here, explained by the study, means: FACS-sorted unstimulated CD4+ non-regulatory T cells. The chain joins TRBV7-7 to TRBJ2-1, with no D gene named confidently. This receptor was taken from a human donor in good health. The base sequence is TGTGCTAGCAGCTTAATGGCAGCCTCCTACAATGAGCAGTTCTTC. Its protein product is CASSLMAASYNEQFF.